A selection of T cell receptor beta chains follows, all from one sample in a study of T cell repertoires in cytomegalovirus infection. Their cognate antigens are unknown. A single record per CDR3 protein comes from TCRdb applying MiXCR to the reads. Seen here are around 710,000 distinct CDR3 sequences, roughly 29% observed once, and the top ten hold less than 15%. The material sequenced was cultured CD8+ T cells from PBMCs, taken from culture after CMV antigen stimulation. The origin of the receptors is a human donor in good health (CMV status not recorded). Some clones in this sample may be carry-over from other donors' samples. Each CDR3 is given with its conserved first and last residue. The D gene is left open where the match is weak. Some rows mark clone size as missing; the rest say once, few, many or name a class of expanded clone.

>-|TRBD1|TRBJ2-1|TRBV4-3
TGCGCCAGCAGCCAAGATGACCGACAGGGCGATGAGCAGTTCTTC
CASSQDDRQGDEQFF
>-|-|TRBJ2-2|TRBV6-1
TGTGCCAGCACCCCAGTCAGGGTGACTTTGGGAACCGGGGAGCTGTTTTTT
CASTPVRVTLGTGELFF
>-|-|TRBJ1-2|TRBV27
TGTGCCAGCAGCTCCCAGGGGCCCGGGGGCTACACCTTC
CASSSQGPGGYTF
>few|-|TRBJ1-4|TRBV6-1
TGTGCCAGCAGCTTCAACGGGGGTTTTAATGAAAAACTGTTTTTT
CASSFNGGFNEKLFF
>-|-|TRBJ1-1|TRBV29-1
TGCAGCGTTGACGCGGTCACTGAAGCTTTCTTT
CSVDAVTEAFF
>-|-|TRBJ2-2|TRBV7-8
TGTGCCAGCAGCTCCCGGGACGTGAGCACCGGGGAGCTGTTTTTT
CASSSRDVSTGELFF
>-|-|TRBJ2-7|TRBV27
TGTGCCAGCAGTACCCCCGGGCTTATCTCCTACGAGCAGTACTTC
CASSTPGLISYEQYF
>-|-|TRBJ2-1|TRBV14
TGTGCCAGCAGCCAAGATGAACAGGGTGGGTTCTTC
CASSQDEQGGFF
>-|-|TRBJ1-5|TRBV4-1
TGCGCCAGCAGCCAAGATGAAGGGAGCAATCAGCCCCAGCATTTT
CASSQDEGSNQPQHF
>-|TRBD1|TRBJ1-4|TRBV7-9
TGTGCCAGCAGCGAGTACAGGGGCCCCAATGAAAAACTGTTTTTT
CASSEYRGPNEKLFF
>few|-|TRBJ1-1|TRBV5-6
TGTGCCAGCAGCTTGACCAGGGTTGAAGCTTTCTTT
CASSLTRVEAFF
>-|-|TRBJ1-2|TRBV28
TGTGCCAGCAGACCCCTCGGGACTACTCATGGCTACACCTTC
CASRPLGTTHGYTF
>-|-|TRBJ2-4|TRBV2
TGTGCCAGCAGTGAAGGGATTGGGGAGGACATTCAGTACTTC
CASSEGIGEDIQYF
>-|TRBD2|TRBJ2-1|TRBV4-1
TGCGCCAGCAGCTGGGGGACTAGCGGGGGGGGCTACAATGAGCAGTTCTTC
CASSWGTSGGGYNEQFF
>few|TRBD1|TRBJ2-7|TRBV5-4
TGTGCCAGCAGCTTGAGGGCGACAGGGGCTGACGAGCAGTACTTC
CASSLRATGADEQYF
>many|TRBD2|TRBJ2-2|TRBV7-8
TGTGCCAGCAGCTTAATGGGAGGGCGGACCGGGGAGCTGTTTTTT
CASSLMGGRTGELFF
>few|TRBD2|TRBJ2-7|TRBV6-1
TGTGCCAGCAGTGAAGTTTCGTTAGCGGGACTGCGAGGCTTC
CASSEVSLAGLRGF
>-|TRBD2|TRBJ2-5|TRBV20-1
TGCAGTGCTATTCTAGCGGATTCCGAAGAGACCCAGTACTTC
CSAILADSEETQYF
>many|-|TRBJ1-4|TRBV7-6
TGTGCCAGCAGCTTACCGGGTGCGAATGAAAAACTGTTTTTT
CASSLPGANEKLFF
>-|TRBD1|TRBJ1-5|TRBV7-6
TGTGCCAGCAGCTTAGCTCGGGACAGGGTCGGAGCCCAGCATTTT
CASSLARDRVGAQHF
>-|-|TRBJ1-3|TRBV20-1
TGCAGTGCTAGAGTAGAGGGTATGGTCGGAAACACCATATATTTT
CSARVEGMVGNTIYF
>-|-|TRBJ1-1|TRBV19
TGTGCCAGTAGTACGTACCCGAACACTGAAGCTTTCTTT
CASSTYPNTEAFF
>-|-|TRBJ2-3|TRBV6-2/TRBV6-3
TGTGCCAGCAGTTACTTCGATACGCAGTATTTT
CASSYFDTQYF
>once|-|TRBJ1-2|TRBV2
TGTGCCACCCTCCGCATGGACATTAACTATGGCTACACCTTC
CATLRMDINYGYTF
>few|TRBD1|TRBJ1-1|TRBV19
TGTGCCAGTAGTATAGCGACAGGGGGCACTGAAGCTTTCTTT
CASSIATGGTEAFF
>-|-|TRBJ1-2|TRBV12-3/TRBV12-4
TGTGCCAGCAGAAAGGACAGATTATGGGATGGCTACACCTTC
CASRKDRLWDGYTF
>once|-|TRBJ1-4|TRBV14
TGTGCCAGCAGCCAAGGGCCGGCTTATGATGAAAAACTGTTTTTT
CASSQGPAYDEKLFF
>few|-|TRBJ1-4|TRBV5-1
TGCGCCAGCAGCTGGGGGTACACAGGGTCGCCTAATGAAAAACTGTTTTTT
CASSWGYTGSPNEKLFF
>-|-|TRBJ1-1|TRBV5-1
TGCGCCAGCAGCTTGGCCGAGAGCAGAAATAATGAAGCTTTCTTT
CASSLAESRNNEAFF
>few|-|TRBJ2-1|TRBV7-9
TGTGCCAGCAGCCCCAGGTCGGCGGGGGCCTTTGACAATGAGCAGTTCTTC
CASSPRSAGAFDNEQFF
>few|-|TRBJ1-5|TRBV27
TGTGCCAGCAGTTCCCACAGGGGCAATCAGCCCCAGCATTTT
CASSSHRGNQPQHF
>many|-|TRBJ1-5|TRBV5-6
TGTGCCAGCAGCTTAGAGGGGGGAGGCAATCAGCCCCAGCATTTT
CASSLEGGGNQPQHF
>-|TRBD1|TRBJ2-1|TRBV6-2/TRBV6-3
TGTGCCAGCAGTTACTCTGGGTGGGGGACAGGCAGAGTTGAGCAGTTCTTC
CASSYSGWGTGRVEQFF
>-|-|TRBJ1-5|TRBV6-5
TGTGCCAGCACGTCCGGGGGTAGGCAGCCCCAGCATTTT
CASTSGGRQPQHF
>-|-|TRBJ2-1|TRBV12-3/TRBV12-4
TGTGCCAGCTCCTTGGGGGCTGAAAATGAGCAGTTCTTC
CASSLGAENEQFF
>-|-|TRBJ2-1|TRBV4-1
TGCGCCAGCAGCCAAGTTGGACAGCAGAATGAGCAGTTCTTC
CASSQVGQQNEQFF
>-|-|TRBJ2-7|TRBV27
TGTGCCAGCAGCCAGGTTGATGCAGGATACGAGCAGTACTTC
CASSQVDAGYEQYF
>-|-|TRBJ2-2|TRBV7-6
TGTGCCAGCAGCTTACAAGAGACCGGGGAGCTGTTTTTT
CASSLQETGELFF
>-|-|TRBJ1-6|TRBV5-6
TGTGCCAGCAGCCACGGACTACAGGGAGGTGTTAATACACCCCTCCACTTT
CASSHGLQGGVNTPLHF
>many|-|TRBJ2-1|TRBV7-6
TGTGCCTCCCAGGGGAGCTCCTACAATGAGCAGTTCTTC
CASQGSSYNEQFF
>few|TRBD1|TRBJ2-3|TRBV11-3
TGTGCCAGCAGCTTAGGGGTTGGGACAGGCACAGATACGCAGTATTTT
CASSLGVGTGTDTQYF
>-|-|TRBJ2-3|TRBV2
TGTGCCAGCAGTGATTCGGGCCGGCCAGATACGCAGTATTTT
CASSDSGRPDTQYF
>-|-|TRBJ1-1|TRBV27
TGTGCCAGCACCCTTTGGGGGGGAAAGGGTGAGACTGAAGCTTTCTTT
CASTLWGGKGETEAFF